The 2 T cell receptor beta chains presented below share a single source sample, sequenced in a study of T cells in localized non-small cell lung cancer. The data were produced by immunoSEQ multiplex PCR, yet TCRdb's version contains in-frame clones alone and is incomplete. The sample yields tens of thousands of clones, 84% seen once. This material consisted of peripheral blood, taken before any cancer treatment. Receptors originate from a female donor at least 60 years old with stage I lung adenocarcinoma.

The gene calls are TRBV20-1 and TRBJ1-2; no firm D call. Germline CDR1 and CDR2: DFQATT and SNEGSKA (reference sequence). Trimming took off 3 bases at V and 14 bases at J, with 16 bases between the two ends. CDR3 length equals 11 residues. The chain's CDR3 is CSASDVGARTF. The CDR3 coding sequence is TGCAGTGCTAGTGACGTAGGAGCGAGGACCTTC.

The V and J genes are TRBV11-3 and TRBJ2-4; D ambiguous. Germline-derived CDR1 and CDR2 are SGHNT and YENEEA. V was trimmed by 5 bases and J by 0 bases, leaving 11 bases between them. This CDR3 is built from 15 residues. The CDR3 sequence: CASSQSGLAKNIQYF. In nucleotides, the CDR3 is TGTGCCAGCAGCCAGAGTGGGCTAGCCAAAAACATTCAGTACTTC. Full variable domain (remainder filled in from reference TRBV11-3 and TRBJ2-4): EAGVVQSPRYKIIEKKQPVAFWCNPISGHNTLYWYLQNLGQGPELLIRYENEEAVDDSQLPKDRFSAERLKGVDSTLKIQPAELGDSAVYLCASSQSGLAKNIQYFGAGTRLSVL.